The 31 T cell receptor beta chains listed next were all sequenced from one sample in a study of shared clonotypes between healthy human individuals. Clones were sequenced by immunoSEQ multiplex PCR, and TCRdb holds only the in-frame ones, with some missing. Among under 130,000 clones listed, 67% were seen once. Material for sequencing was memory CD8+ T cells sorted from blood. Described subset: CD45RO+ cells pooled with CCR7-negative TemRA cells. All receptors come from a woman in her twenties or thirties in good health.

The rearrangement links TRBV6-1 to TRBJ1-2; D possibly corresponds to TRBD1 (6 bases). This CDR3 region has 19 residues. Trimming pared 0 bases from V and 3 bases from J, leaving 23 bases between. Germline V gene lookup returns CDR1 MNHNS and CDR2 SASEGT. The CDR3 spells CASSEALANQATGYYGYTF. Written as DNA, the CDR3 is TGTGCCAGCAGTGAAGCGCTTGCAAACCAGGCGACAGGATACTATGGCTACACCTTC.

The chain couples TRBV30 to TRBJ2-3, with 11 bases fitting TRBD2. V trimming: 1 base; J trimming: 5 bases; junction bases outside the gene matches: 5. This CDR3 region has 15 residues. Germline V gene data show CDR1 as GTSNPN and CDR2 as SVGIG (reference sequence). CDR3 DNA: TGTGCCTGGAGTGCACTAGCGGGAGTTCGAGATACGCAGTATTTT. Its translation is CAWSALAGVRDTQYF.

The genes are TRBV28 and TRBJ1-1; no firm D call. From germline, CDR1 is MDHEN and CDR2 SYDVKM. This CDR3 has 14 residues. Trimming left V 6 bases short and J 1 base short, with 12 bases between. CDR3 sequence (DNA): TGTGCCAGCAGCCCGACGACGGGGAACACTGAAGCTTTCTTT. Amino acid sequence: CASSPTTGNTEAFF.

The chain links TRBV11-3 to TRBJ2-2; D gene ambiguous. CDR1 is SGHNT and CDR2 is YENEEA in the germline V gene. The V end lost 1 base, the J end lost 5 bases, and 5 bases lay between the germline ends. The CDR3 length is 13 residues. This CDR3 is CASSLGPTGELFF. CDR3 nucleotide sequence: TGTGCCAGCAGCTTAGGCCCAACCGGGGAGCTGTTTTTT.

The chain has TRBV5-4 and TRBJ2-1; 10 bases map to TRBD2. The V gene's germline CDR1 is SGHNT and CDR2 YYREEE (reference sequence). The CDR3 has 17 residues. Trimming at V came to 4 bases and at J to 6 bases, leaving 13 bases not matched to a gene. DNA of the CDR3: TGTGCCAGCAGCCCTCTCGTAGCGGGAGGTCCGCCCAATGAGCAGTTCTTC. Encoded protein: CASSPLVAGGPPNEQFF.

CDR3 nucleotides: TGTGCCAGCAGCCCCGGCCTTTATGGAAACACCATATATTTT. As protein: CASSPGLYGNTIYF. V gene TRBV11-2 combines with J gene TRBJ1-3, with no clear D. Germline CDR1 reads SGHAT; CDR2 reads FQNNGV. The germline V and J ends were trimmed by 5 bases and 3 bases, with 11 bases remaining between them. The CDR3 has 14 amino acids.

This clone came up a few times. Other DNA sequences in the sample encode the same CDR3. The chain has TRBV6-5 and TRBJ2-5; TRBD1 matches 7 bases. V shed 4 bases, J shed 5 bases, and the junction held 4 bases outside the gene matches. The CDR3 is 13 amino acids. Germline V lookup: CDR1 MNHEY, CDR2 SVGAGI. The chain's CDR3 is CASSLLGGETQYF. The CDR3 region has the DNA TGTGCCAGCAGTTTACTAGGGGGCGAGACCCAGTACTTC.

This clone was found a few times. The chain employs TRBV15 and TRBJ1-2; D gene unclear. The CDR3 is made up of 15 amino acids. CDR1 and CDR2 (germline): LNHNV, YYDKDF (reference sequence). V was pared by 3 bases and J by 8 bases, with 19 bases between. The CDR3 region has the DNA TGTGCCACCAGCAGGGACCGCGAGCCCCCGGGGGGCTACACCTTC. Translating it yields CATSRDREPPGGYTF.

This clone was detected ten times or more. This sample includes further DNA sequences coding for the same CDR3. The chain's CDR3 is CASSPRGGSAYNEQFF. As DNA, the CDR3 is TGTGCCAGCAGCCCTAGGGGTGGGAGCGCCTACAATGAGCAGTTCTTC. This rearrangement joins TRBV7-9 to TRBJ2-1; D assignment may be TRBD1 or TRBD2 (5 bases each). CDR3 length: 16 residues. V was pared by 5 bases and J by 2 bases, with 16 bases between. Looked up from germline, CDR1 is SEHNR and CDR2 is FQNEAQ (reference sequence).

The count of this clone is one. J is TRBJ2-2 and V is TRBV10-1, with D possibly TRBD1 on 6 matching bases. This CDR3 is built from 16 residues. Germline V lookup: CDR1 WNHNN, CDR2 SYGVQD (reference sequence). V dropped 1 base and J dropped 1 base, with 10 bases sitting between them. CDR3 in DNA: TGCGCCAGCAGTGAGTGGTTCAGGGGGAACACCGGGGAGCTGTTTTTT. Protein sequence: CASSEWFRGNTGELFF.

The CDR3 sequence is CASSLDGRGRYTGELFF. The CDR3 region has the DNA TGTGCCAGCAGCTTAGATGGCAGGGGGCGATATACCGGGGAGCTGTTTTTT. The rearrangement joins TRBV11-3 to TRBJ2-2; 8 positions agree with TRBD1. After removal of 0 bases from V and 5 bases from J, the junction contained 8 bases not matched to a gene. Germline V lookup: CDR1 SGHNT, CDR2 YENEEA. The CDR3 runs 17 residues.

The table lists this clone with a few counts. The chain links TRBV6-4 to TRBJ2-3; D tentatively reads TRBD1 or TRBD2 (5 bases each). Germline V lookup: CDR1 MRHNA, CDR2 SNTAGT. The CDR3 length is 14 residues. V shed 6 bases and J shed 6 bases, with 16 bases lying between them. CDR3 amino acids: CASSATEEGDTQYF. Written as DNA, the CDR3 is TGTGCCAGCAGCGCCACAGAAGAGGGGGATACGCAGTATTTT.

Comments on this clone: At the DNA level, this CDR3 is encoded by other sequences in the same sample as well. CDR3 nucleotides: TGTGCCAGCTCACCGGGTTTAGCTAACTATGGCTACACCTTC. Its protein is CASSPGLANYGYTF. The chain has TRBV18 and TRBJ1-2, with D unclear. Per germline, CDR1 KGHSH and CDR2 LQKENI. There are 14 residues in the CDR3. Deletions cut 3 bases from V and 0 bases from J, with 8 bases between.

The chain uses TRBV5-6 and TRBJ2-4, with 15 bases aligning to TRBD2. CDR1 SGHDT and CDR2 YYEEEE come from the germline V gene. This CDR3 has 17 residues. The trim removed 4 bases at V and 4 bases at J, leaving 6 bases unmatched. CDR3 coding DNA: TGTGCCAGCAGCCGGACTAGCGGGAGGGCCCGTAAAAACATTCAGTACTTC. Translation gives CASSRTSGRARKNIQYF.

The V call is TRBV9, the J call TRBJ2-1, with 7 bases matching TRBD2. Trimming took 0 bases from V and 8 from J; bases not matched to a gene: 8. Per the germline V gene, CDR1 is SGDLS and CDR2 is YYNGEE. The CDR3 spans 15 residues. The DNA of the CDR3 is TGTGCCAGCAGCGTAGGAACTAGCGTGTCCGATGAGCAGTTCTTC. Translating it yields CASSVGTSVSDEQFF.

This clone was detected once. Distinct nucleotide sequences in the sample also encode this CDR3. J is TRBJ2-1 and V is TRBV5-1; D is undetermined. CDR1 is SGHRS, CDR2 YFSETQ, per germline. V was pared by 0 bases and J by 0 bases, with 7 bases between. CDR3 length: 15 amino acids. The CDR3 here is CASSLDRSSYNEQFF. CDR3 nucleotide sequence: TGCGCCAGCAGCTTGGACCGTAGCTCCTACAATGAGCAGTTCTTC.

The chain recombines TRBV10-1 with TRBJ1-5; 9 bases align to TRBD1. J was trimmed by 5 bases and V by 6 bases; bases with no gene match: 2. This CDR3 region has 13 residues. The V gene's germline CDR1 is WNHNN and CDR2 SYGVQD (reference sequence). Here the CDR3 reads CASSWTGDQPQHF. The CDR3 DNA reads TGCGCCAGCAGCTGGACAGGGGATCAGCCCCAGCATTTT.

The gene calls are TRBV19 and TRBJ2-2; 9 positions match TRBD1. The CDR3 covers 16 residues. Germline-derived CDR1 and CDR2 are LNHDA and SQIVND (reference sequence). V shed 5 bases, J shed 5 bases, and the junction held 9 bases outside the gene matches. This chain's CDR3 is CASSVTGGIETGELFF. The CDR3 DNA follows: TGTGCCAGTAGTGTAACAGGGGGCATAGAGACCGGGGAGCTGTTTTTT.

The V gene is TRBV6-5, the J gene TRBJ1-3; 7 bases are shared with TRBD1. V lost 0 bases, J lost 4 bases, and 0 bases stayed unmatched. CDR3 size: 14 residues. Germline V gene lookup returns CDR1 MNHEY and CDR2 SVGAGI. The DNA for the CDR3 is TGTGCCAGCAGTTACTCGGGACAGGGAAACACCATATATTTT. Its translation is CASSYSGQGNTIYF.

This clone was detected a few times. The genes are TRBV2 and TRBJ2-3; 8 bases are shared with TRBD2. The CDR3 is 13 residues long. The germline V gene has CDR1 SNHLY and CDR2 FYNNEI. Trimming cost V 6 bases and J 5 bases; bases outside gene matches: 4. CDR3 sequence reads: CASSGTRGDTQYF. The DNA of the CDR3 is TGTGCCAGCAGCGGGACTAGAGGAGATACGCAGTATTTT.

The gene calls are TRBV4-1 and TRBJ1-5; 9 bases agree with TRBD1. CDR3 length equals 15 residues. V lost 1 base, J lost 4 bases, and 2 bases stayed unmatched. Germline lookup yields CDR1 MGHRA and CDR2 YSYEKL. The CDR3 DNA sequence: TGCGCCAGCAGCCAAGCCGGGACAGGGAATCAGCCCCAGCATTTT. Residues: CASSQAGTGNQPQHF.

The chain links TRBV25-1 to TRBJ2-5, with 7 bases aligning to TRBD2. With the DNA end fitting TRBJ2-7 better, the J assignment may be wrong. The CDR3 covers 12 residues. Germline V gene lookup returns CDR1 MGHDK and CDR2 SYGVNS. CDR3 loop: CASGGVTYEQYF. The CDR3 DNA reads TGTGCCAGCGGGGGGGTCACCTACGAGCAGTACTTC.

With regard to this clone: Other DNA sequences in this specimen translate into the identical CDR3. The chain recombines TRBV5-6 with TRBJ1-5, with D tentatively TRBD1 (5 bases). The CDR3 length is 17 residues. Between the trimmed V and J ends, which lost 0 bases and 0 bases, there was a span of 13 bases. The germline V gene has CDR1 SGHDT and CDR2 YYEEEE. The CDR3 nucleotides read TGTGCCAGCAGCTTGGGAGGACGACAGCATAGCAATCAGCCCCAGCATTTT. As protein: CASSLGGRQHSNQPQHF.

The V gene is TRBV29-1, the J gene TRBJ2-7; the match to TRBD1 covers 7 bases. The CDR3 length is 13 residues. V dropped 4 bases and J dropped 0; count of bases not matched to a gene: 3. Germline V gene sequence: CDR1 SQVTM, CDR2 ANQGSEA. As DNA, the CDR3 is TGCAGCGTTGTTAGGGACAGCTCCTACGAGCAGTACTTC. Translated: CSVVRDSSYEQYF.

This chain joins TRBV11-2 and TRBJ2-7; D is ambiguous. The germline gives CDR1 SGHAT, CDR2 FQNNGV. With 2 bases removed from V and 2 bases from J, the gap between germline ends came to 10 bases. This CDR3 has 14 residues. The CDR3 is CASSLSPGPYEQYF. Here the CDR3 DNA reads TGTGCCAGCAGCTTAAGTCCCGGCCCCTACGAGCAGTACTTC.

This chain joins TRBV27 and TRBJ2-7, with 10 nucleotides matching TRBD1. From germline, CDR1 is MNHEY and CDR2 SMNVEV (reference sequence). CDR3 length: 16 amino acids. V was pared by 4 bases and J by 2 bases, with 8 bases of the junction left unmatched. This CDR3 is CASSSDRGAFTYEQYF. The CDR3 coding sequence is TGTGCCAGCAGTTCGGACAGGGGGGCCTTCACCTACGAGCAGTACTTC.

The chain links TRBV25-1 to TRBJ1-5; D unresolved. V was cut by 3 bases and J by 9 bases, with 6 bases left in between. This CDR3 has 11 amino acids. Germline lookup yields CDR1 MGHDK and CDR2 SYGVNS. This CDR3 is CASSDSGPQHF. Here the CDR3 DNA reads TGTGCCAGCAGTGACTCAGGGCCCCAGCATTTT.

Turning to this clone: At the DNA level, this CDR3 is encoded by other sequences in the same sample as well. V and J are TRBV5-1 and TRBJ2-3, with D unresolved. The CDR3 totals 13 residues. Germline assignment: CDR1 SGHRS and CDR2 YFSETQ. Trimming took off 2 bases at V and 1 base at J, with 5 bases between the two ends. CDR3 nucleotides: TGCGCCAGCAGCTTCCCGGGCACAGATACGCAGTATTTT. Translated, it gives CASSFPGTDTQYF. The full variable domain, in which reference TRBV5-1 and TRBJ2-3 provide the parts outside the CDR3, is KAGVTQTPRYLIKTRGQQVTLSCSPISGHRSVSWYQQTPGQGLQFLFEYFSETQRNKGNFPGRFSGRQFSNSRSEMNVSTLELGDSALYLCASSFPGTDTQYFGPGTRLTVL.

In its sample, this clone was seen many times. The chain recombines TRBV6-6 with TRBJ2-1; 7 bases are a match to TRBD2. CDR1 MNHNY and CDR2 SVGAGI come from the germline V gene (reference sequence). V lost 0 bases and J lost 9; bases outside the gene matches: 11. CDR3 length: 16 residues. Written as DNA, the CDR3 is TGTGCCAGCAGTTACTCGTCGGCGGGAGTCGGTGGTGAGCAGTTCTTC. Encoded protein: CASSYSSAGVGGEQFF.

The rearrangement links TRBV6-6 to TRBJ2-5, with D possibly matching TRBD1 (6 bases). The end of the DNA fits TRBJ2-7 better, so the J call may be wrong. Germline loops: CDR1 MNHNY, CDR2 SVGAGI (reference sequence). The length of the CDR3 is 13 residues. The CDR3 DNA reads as TGTGCCAGCAGTTATACAGGGTCCCACGAGCAGTACTTC. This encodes CASSYTGSHEQYF.

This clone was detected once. For the CDR3, the DNA is TGTGCCATCAGTGGAGACCCAGAGAGCTCCTACAATGAGCAGTTCTTC. It encodes CAISGDPESSYNEQFF. The rearrangement joins TRBV10-3 to TRBJ2-1, with D unresolved. Trimming left V 4 bases short and J 0 bases short, with 13 bases between. The CDR3 is 16 residues long. Per germline, CDR1 ENHRY and CDR2 SYGVKD.